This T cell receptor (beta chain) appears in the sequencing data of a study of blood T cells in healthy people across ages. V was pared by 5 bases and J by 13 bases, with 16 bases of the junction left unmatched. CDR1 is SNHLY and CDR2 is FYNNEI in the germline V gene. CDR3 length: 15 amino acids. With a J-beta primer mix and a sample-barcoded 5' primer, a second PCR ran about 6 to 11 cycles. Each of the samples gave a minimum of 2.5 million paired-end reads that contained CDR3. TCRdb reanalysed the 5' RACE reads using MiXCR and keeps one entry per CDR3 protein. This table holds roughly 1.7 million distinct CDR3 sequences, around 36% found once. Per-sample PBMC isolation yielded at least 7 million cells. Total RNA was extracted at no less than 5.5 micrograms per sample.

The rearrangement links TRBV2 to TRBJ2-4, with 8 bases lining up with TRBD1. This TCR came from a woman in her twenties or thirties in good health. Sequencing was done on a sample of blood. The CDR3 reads CASSPEGGQVYGQYF. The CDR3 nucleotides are TGTGCCAGCAGTCCAGAAGGGGGACAGGTCTACGGGCAGTACTTC.